This T cell receptor (beta chain) was sequenced in a study of cytomegalovirus exposure and HLA in healthy donors. On the study more broadly: Membership in the Caucasian-associated ancestry cluster was found for 81% of roughly 360 genotyped donors.

This CDR3 has 16 amino acids. Points from the study as a whole: Indistinguishable V segments, including TRBV6-2 and TRBV6-3, were excluded. TCR beta sequences reportedly predicted most subjects' HLA-A and HLA-B alleles accurately.

On this clone: Its specificity is unknown.

Vbeta (60) and Jbeta (13) primers were used in the PCR. The assay was immunoSEQ multiplex PCR, and TCRdb's table has in-frame clones only and misses some. The profile shows roughly 220,000 clones, around 86% of them singletons. The clonotype comes from a woman aged 40-49 years in good health and CMV-seronegative. The material sequenced was PBMCs. V is TRBV21-1 and J is TRBJ2-3; whether TRBD2, the table's D call, matches the DNA was not checked. TRBV21-1 represents a pseudogene. In DNA form, the CDR3 reads TGTGCCAGCAGCAAAGAATGGTGGCGGGAGGGCGATACGCAGTATTTT. Protein product: CASSKEWWREGDTQYF.